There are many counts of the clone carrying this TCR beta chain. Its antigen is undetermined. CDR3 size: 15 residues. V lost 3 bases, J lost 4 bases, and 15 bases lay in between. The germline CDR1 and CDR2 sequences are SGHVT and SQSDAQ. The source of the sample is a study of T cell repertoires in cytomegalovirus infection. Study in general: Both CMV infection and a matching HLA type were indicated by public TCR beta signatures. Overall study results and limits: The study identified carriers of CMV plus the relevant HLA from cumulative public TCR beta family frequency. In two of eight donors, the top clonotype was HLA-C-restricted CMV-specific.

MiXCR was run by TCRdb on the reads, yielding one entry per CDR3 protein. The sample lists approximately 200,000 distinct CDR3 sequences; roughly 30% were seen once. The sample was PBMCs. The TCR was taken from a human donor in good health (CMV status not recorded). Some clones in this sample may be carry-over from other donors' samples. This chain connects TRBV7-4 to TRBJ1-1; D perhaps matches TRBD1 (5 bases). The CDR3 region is CASSLGPGEGTEAFF. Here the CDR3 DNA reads TGTGCCAGCAGCTTGGGACCTGGGGAAGGCACTGAAGCTTTCTTT.